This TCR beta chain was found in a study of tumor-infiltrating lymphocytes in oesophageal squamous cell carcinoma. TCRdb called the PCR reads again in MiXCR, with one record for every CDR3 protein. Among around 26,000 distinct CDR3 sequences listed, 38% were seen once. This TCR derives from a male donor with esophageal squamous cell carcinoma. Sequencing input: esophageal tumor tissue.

The chain's CDR3 is CASSLVARGPYNEQFF. CDR3 bases: TGTGCCAGCAGCTTAGTCGCCAGGGGGCCCTACAATGAGCAGTTCTTC. This sequence joins TRBV7-2 and TRBJ2-7; TRBD1 matches at 8 bases. The J call could be wrong; TRBJ2-1 is a better fit for the DNA end. This CDR3 spans 16 amino acids. Germline V lookup: CDR1 SGHTA, CDR2 FQGNSA.